The 20 T cell receptor beta chains reported below all come from one sample, sequenced in a study of Ad26.COV2.S vaccination and SARS-CoV-2 variants. Specified treatment: around 19 received Ad26.COV2.S at low or high dose, single or two shots; roughly five received placebo; per-sample allocation not given. Sampling was performed 63 days after the first vaccine or placebo injection. TCRdb keeps only in-frame clones here, not all; method: immunoSEQ multiplex PCR. The table records hundreds of thousands of clones, less than 90% of them present only once. The specimen comprised peripheral blood, sampled in a trial of Ad26.COV2.S vaccine versus placebo. The receptors were gathered from a person between 18 and 65 years old who received the Ad26.COV2.S COVID-19 vaccine or a placebo.

This clone came up once. This chain joins TRBV6-6 and TRBJ2-7; D ambiguous. The germline V and J ends were trimmed by 5 bases and 0 bases, with 14 bases remaining between them. Germline loops: CDR1 MNHNY, CDR2 SVGAGI (reference sequence). There are 15 residues in the CDR3. The CDR3 nucleotides read TGTGCCAGCAGTACAAACAGCGTACGCTCCTACGAGCAGTACTTC. This sequence encodes CASSTNSVRSYEQYF.

Details on this clone: Sequence at one end of the junction differs from germline and may be a read error. J is TRBJ1-4 and V is TRBV7-7, with 8 positions matching TRBD1. This CDR3 is built from 15 residues. CDR1 is SSHAT, CDR2 FNYEAQ, per germline (reference sequence). Here the CDR3 reads CASSHTGGEGEKLFF. The CDR3 DNA reads TGTGCTAGCAGCCATACAGGGGGAGAAGGTGAAAAACTGTTTTTT.

This clone was detected only once. The V gene is TRBV7-8, the J gene TRBJ2-5; D uncertain. CDR1 is SGHVS and CDR2 is FQNEAQ in the germline V gene. CDR3 length: 14 amino acids. With 0 bases removed from V and 0 bases from J, the gap between germline ends came to 5 bases. In nucleotides, the CDR3 is TGTGCCAGCAGCTTAGCCCAGTACCAAGAGACCCAGTACTTC. Amino acid sequence: CASSLAQYQETQYF.

CDR3 DNA: TGTGCCAGCAGCAAAAAAGCGGGGGAACGGCAAGAGACCCAGTACTTC. It codes for CASSKKAGERQETQYF. This chain connects TRBV3-1 (or the pseudogene TRBV3-2) to TRBJ2-5; 8 nucleotides align to TRBD2. This CDR3 is built from 16 residues. CDR1 and CDR2 (germline): LGHDT, YNNKEL (reference sequence). V was clipped by 5 bases and J by 2 bases; unmatched bases: 10.

The chain uses TRBV7-9 and TRBJ2-3; no definite D call. Trimming took off 2 bases at V and 3 bases at J, with 12 bases between the two ends. The CDR3 length is 15 residues. The germline V gene encodes CDR1 SEHNR and CDR2 FQNEAQ (reference sequence). The CDR3 nucleotides are TGTGCCAGCAGCTTATCGCTCGGCAGTACAGATACGCAGTATTTT. Translating gives CASSLSLGSTDTQYF. Looking up the rest from reference TRBV7-9 and TRBJ2-3 gives the full variable domain: DTGVSQNPRHKITKRGQNVTFRCDPISEHNRLYWYRQTLGQGPEFLTYFQNEAQLEKSRLLSDRFSAERPKGSFSTLEIQRTEQGDSAMYLCASSLSLGSTDTQYFGPGTRLTVL.

For the CDR3, the DNA is TGTGCCAGCAGGGATGGGGTAGCGGGGGGCTACGAGCAGTACTTC. Amino acids: CASRDGVAGGYEQYF. V is TRBV28 and J is TRBJ2-7; 10 bases are shared with TRBD2. The junction had 8 bases not matched to a gene; V was cut back by 6 bases and J by 3 bases. The CDR3 loop spans 15 amino acids. The V gene's germline CDR1 is MDHEN and CDR2 SYDVKM.

The chain recombines TRBV11-2 with TRBJ1-1, with D possibly being TRBD1 (5 bases). V shed 4 bases and J shed 5 bases, with 14 bases lying between them. CDR3 size: 14 residues. Germline CDR1 is SGHAT and CDR2 is FQNNGV. In DNA form, the CDR3 reads TGTGCCAGCAGCTCCACAGGAGGATGGACTGAAGCTTTCTTT. It is translated as CASSSTGGWTEAFF.

The J gene is TRBJ1-3, the V gene TRBV7-9, with a weak D call TRBD1 (6 bases). V lost 8 bases, J lost 4 bases, and 12 bases lay in between. This CDR3 has 13 residues. Germline-derived CDR1 and CDR2 are SEHNR and FQNEAQ (reference sequence). The CDR3 region has the DNA TGTGCCAGCTCTGAGGGGGGAGGAAACACCATATATTTT. Residues: CASSEGGGNTIYF.

This clone was found once. This CDR3 reads CASSPQTGAGNTIYF. For the CDR3, the DNA is TGTGCCAGCAGCCCCCAGACAGGGGCTGGAAACACCATATATTTT. The chain couples TRBV9 to TRBJ1-3, with TRBD1 matching 8 bases. Germline V gene sequence: CDR1 SGDLS, CDR2 YYNGEE. With 4 bases clipped from V and 2 bases from J, the junction kept 5 bases outside the gene matches. This CDR3 has 15 residues. Complete variable domain (other parts from reference TRBV9 and TRBJ1-3): DSGVTQTPKHLITATGQRVTLRCSPRSGDLSVYWYQQSLDQGLQFLIQYYNGEERAKGNILERFSAQQFPDLHSELNLSSLELGDSALYFCASSPQTGAGNTIYFGEGSWLTVV.

The chain employs TRBV4-3 and TRBJ2-6; D is undetermined. Germline CDR1 is LGHNA and CDR2 is YSLEER. Trimming left V 1 base short and J 2 bases short, with 9 bases between. CDR3 length: 16 residues. CDR3 sequence reads: CASSQGISPGANVLTF. CDR3 nucleotide sequence: TGCGCCAGCAGCCAAGGGATTTCTCCTGGGGCCAACGTCCTGACTTTC.

The V call is TRBV6-2 or TRBV6-3, the J call TRBJ2-7, with 9 bases aligning to TRBD1. In germline, CDR1 is MNHEY, CDR2 SVGEGT. V dropped 2 bases and J dropped 4; count of bases not matched to a gene: 6. This CDR3 is built from 15 residues. The CDR3 loop reads CASSYPGTGFYEQYF. The CDR3 DNA sequence: TGTGCCAGCAGTTACCCCGGGACAGGGTTTTACGAGCAGTACTTC.

The J gene is TRBJ2-3, the V gene TRBV30; D is undetermined. V was cut by 2 bases and J by 4 bases, with 16 bases left in between. The CDR3 contains 15 residues. From germline, CDR1 is GTSNPN and CDR2 SVGIG (reference sequence). CDR3 in amino acids: CAWSPSHSSSDTQYF. The CDR3 DNA is TGTGCCTGGAGTCCCTCACACTCGTCGTCAGATACGCAGTATTTT.

The rearrangement links TRBV6-2 or TRBV6-3 to TRBJ2-7; D tentatively reads TRBD1 or TRBD2 (5 bases each). The CDR3 is made up of 14 amino acids. Trimming removed 5 bases from V and 7 bases from J, with 18 bases in between. The germline V gene encodes CDR1 MNHEY and CDR2 SVGEGT. This chain's CDR3 is CASSPRGYWWEQYF. CDR3 nucleotides: TGTGCCAGCAGTCCCCGGGGCTACTGGTGGGAGCAGTACTTC.

This chain joins TRBV9 and TRBJ1-4; D possibly corresponds to TRBD1 (5 bases). The CDR3 has 14 amino acids. Germline CDR1 reads SGDLS; CDR2 reads YYNGEE. Trimming removed 4 bases at V and 3 bases at J, with 10 bases between. In DNA form, the CDR3 reads TGTGCCAGCAGCTTTGCAGGGTCTAATGAAAAACTGTTTTTT. Its protein is CASSFAGSNEKLFF. The whole variable domain, remainder taken from reference TRBV9 and TRBJ1-4, is DSGVTQTPKHLITATGQRVTLRCSPRSGDLSVYWYQQSLDQGLQFLIQYYNGEERAKGNILERFSAQQFPDLHSELNLSSLELGDSALYFCASSFAGSNEKLFFGSGTQLSVL.

The gene calls are TRBV11-2 and TRBJ2-7; D is undetermined. Germline CDR1 reads SGHAT; CDR2 reads FQNNGV. The CDR3 has 15 amino acids. Trimming removed 5 bases at V and 2 bases at J, with 16 bases between. The CDR3 reads CASSPALSETYEQYF. CDR3 DNA: TGTGCCAGCAGCCCCGCCCTCTCGGAAACCTACGAGCAGTACTTC.

This clone was counted between two and nine times. The V gene is TRBV14, the J gene TRBJ1-1, with D maybe TRBD1 (5 bases). The CDR3 runs to 13 residues. CDR1 SGHDN and CDR2 FVKESK come from the germline V gene. The ends were cut back, 1 base at V and 7 bases at J, with 10 bases in the middle. Written as DNA, the CDR3 is TGTGCCAGCAGCCAAGTGGGGGGTGGTGAAGCTTTCTTT. Protein: CASSQVGGGEAFF.

On this clone itself: Other DNA sequences in this specimen translate into the identical CDR3. The J gene is TRBJ1-1, the V gene TRBV5-4, with D perhaps matching TRBD1 (5 bases). V dropped 4 bases and J dropped 1 base, with 8 bases sitting between them. The CDR3 totals 13 residues. Germline CDR1 SGHNT, CDR2 YYREEE (reference sequence). CDR3 loop: CASSLTENTEAFF. CDR3 in DNA: TGTGCCAGCAGCCTGACAGAGAACACTGAAGCTTTCTTT.

The chain couples TRBV29-1 to TRBJ2-1, with D possibly matching TRBD1 (6 bases). Germline CDR1 SQVTM, CDR2 ANQGSEA. This CDR3 has 13 residues. The V end was cut by 6 bases, the J end by 4 bases, with 13 bases between. CDR3 DNA: TGCAGCGTGGACAACAGGGTGTACAATGAGCAGTTCTTC. It translates to CSVDNRVYNEQFF.

V is TRBV28 and J is TRBJ2-7; D remains ambiguous. The CDR3 sequence is 11 residues long. Germline CDR1 MDHEN, CDR2 SYDVKM. The V end lost 1 base, the J end lost 7 bases, and 5 bases lay between the germline ends. CDR3 protein: CASSLLVEQYF. As DNA, the CDR3 is TGTGCCAGCAGTTTATTAGTAGAGCAGTACTTC.

The chain joins TRBV18 to TRBJ1-1, with 9 positions matching TRBD1. The CDR3 is made up of 16 amino acids. The V segment lost 3 bases and the J segment 0 bases; nucleotides outside the gene matches: 5. Looked up from germline, CDR1 is KGHSH and CDR2 is LQKENI. CDR3 residues: CASSPRTGEMNTEAFF. The CDR3 DNA reads TGTGCCAGCTCACCCCGGACAGGGGAAATGAACACTGAAGCTTTCTTT.